The T cell receptor beta chain described here comes from a study of chemoradiotherapy in HPV16-positive cancers. General study findings and limits: Functional assays defining HPV-specific T cells used only a couple of HPV16-positive patients. During treatment, candidate HPV-specific clones and E7-related motifs expanded in tumor. For HPV16-positive patients, expanding HPV-responsive T cells associated with longer recurrence-free survival.

Over chemoradiotherapy, repertoires were sampled more than once. V lost 6 bases, J lost 4 bases, and 12 bases stayed unmatched. In germline, CDR1 is SGHDN, CDR2 FVKESK. This CDR3 is built from 16 residues. Note on this clone: The target antigen is unknown.

Measured with immunoSEQ multiplex PCR; TCRdb has only the in-frame clones, and not every one. In the table there are about 1,800 clones, under 90% of which are singletons. This sequence joins TRBV14 and TRBJ1-2; 9 bases line up with TRBD1. The source material was tumor tissue, sampled from a patient who underwent chemoradiotherapy. The sequence was obtained from a human donor with HPV-associated anogenital cancer. This CDR3 reads CASSYITGGAAYGYTF. For the CDR3, the DNA is TGTGCCAGCAGTTATATCACAGGGGGCGCAGCCTATGGCTACACCTTC.